This T cell receptor (beta chain) stems from a study of T cell repertoires in cytomegalovirus infection. TCRdb re-derived calls from the reads in MiXCR, one entry per CDR3 protein. The sample carries approximately 100,000 distinct CDR3 sequences, less than 30% recorded once. Germline values: CDR1 MNHEY, CDR2 SMNVEV (reference sequence). Trimming took off 5 bases at V and 5 bases at J, with 13 bases between the two ends. The CDR3 covers 14 residues. This clonotype was seen a few times. Its antigen is undetermined. The TCR sequence derives from a human donor in good health (CMV status not recorded). Some clones in this sample may be carry-over from other donors' samples. The source material was CD8+ T cells from cultured PBMCs, sampled from culture after CMV antigen stimulation. The J gene is TRBJ1-5, the V gene TRBV27; D is unresolved. The CDR3 spells CASSPEGSYQPQHF. CDR3 DNA: TGTGCCAGCAGTCCCGAAGGGTCGTATCAGCCCCAGCATTTT.